One and the same sample provided the 32 T cell receptor beta chains below, sequenced in a study of beta chain features in type 1 diabetes. All of the isolated RNA was reverse transcribed, so expressed TCRB transcripts were sequenced. The data were produced by immunoSEQ multiplex PCR, yet TCRdb's version contains in-frame clones alone and is incomplete. The data show approximately 160,000 clones, approximately 8.4% seen once. The sample taken for sequencing was central memory CD4+ T cells from blood. These receptors all stem from a woman aged 18 to 35 in good health.

The chain has TRBV11-2 and TRBJ2-3, with 9 nucleotides matching TRBD2. Germline V gene lookup returns CDR1 SGHAT and CDR2 FQNNGV. This CDR3 is built from 15 residues. J lost 6 bases, V lost 5 bases, and 9 bases had no gene match. Here the CDR3 reads CASSLQTSGGDTQYF. CDR3 coding DNA: TGTGCCAGCAGCCTTCAGACTAGCGGCGGGGATACGCAGTATTTT.

This rearrangement joins TRBV7-3 to TRBJ2-1, with 10 bases lining up with TRBD2. The CDR3 spans 15 residues. The V and J ends lost 2 bases and 7 bases, in that order; junction bases with no gene match: 5. The germline V gene has CDR1 SGHTA and CDR2 FQGTGA. The CDR3 region is CASSLGAGGLNEQFF. The CDR3 DNA follows: TGTGCCAGCAGCTTAGGAGCGGGGGGGCTTAATGAGCAGTTCTTC.

This chain links TRBV7-2 with TRBJ2-7; 9 positions match TRBD1. The CDR3 contains 14 residues. CDR1 and CDR2 (germline): SGHTA, FQGNSA. Losses at the gene ends were 6 bases for V and 6 bases for J; bases not matched to a gene: 9. DNA for the CDR3: TGTGCCAGCAGGTCCGGGACAGGGCCCTCCGAGCAGTACTTC. Its translation is CASRSGTGPSEQYF.

This sequence joins TRBV5-1 and TRBJ2-3; TRBD2 matches at 7 bases. The length of the CDR3 is 15 residues. Germline V gene data show CDR1 as SGHRS and CDR2 as YFSETQ. V dropped 0 bases and J dropped 3; count of bases not matched to a gene: 4. The CDR3 loop is CASSLARERTDTQYF. CDR3 sequence (DNA): TGCGCCAGCAGCTTGGCGCGGGAGCGTACAGATACGCAGTATTTT.

In its sample, this clone was seen a few times. The chain joins TRBV30 to TRBJ2-5, with D tentatively TRBD2 (6 bases). The length of the CDR3 is 13 residues. Per germline, CDR1 GTSNPN and CDR2 SVGIG (reference sequence). Between the trimmed V and J ends, which lost 2 bases and 4 bases, there was a span of 11 bases. CDR3 in amino acids: CAWSRLGRETQYF. DNA for the CDR3: TGTGCCTGGAGTAGACTAGGACGAGAGACCCAGTACTTC.

V and J are TRBV6-5 and TRBJ1-6, with TRBD1 identical over 9 bases. After removal of 1 base from V and 5 bases from J, the junction contained 3 bases not matched to a gene. The CDR3 is 16 residues long. CDR1 is MNHEY, CDR2 SVGAGI, per germline. The CDR3 nucleotides read TGTGCCAGCAGTTACTTCGGACAGGGGAATAATTCACCCCTCCACTTT. It translates to CASSYFGQGNNSPLHF.

J is TRBJ1-1 and V is TRBV5-1, with a weak D call TRBD1 (6 bases). Trimming left V 3 bases short and J 8 bases short, with 11 bases between. Per the germline V gene, CDR1 is SGHRS and CDR2 is YFSETQ. There are 12 residues in the CDR3. The CDR3 loop reads CASSSGQREAFF. The CDR3 coding sequence is TGCGCCAGCAGCTCAGGACAGAGAGAAGCTTTCTTT.

The chain carries TRBV7-6 and TRBJ2-7; no firm D call. Trimming took 4 bases from V and 4 from J, leaving 5 bases between them. The CDR3 has 11 amino acids. Looked up from germline, CDR1 is SGHVS and CDR2 is FNYEAQ. Written as DNA, the CDR3 is TGTGCCAGCAGCTCGGAGTACGAGCAGTACTTC. It yields the protein CASSSEYEQYF.

The chain has TRBV30 and TRBJ2-4; D is uncertain. V was shortened by 1 base and J by 0 bases, with 10 bases between the two germline ends. From germline, CDR1 is GTSNPN and CDR2 SVGIG (reference sequence). The CDR3 length is 15 residues. The CDR3 loop is CAWSGPSRAKNIQYF. In nucleotides, the CDR3 is TGTGCCTGGAGTGGCCCGAGCCGAGCCAAAAACATTCAGTACTTC.

This chain connects TRBV15 to TRBJ2-3; 7 bases line up with TRBD1. Germline V CDR1 and CDR2: LNHNV, YYDKDF (reference sequence). V shed 5 bases, J shed 5 bases, and the junction held 10 bases outside the gene matches. This CDR3 has 15 residues. This CDR3 is CATSRGDSQLDTQYF. CDR3 coding DNA: TGTGCCACCAGCCGTGGGGACAGCCAACTAGATACGCAGTATTTT.

This clone has at least ten counts. CDR3 residues: CASSAEEEKLFF. The DNA of the CDR3 is TGTGCCAGCAGCGCCGAGGAGGAAAAACTGTTTTTT. The rearrangement links TRBV9 to TRBJ1-4; D gene unclear. Trimming removed 3 bases from V and 8 bases from J, with 8 bases in between. The CDR3 runs 12 residues. The germline V gene has CDR1 SGDLS and CDR2 YYNGEE.

In DNA form, the CDR3 reads TGTGCCAGCAGCGATTACACTAGTGAAGCTTTCTTT. Translated: CASSDYTSEAFF. This chain joins TRBV7-9 and TRBJ1-1, with D unresolved. Germline loops: CDR1 SEHNR, CDR2 FQNEAQ (reference sequence). V was pared by 5 bases and J by 7 bases, with 11 bases between. This CDR3 has 12 residues.

This clone was counted a few times. The gene calls are TRBV7-2 and TRBJ1-5, with 9 bases fitting TRBD1. V gave up 0 bases and J gave up 10 bases; unmatched junction bases: 7. The CDR3 extends over 15 amino acids. CDR1 is SGHTA, CDR2 FQGNSA, per germline. CDR3 in DNA: TGTGCCAGCAGCTTAGCGGGGGACAGGGCTCGCCCCCAGCATTTT. It encodes CASSLAGDRARPQHF.

V gene TRBV28 combines with J gene TRBJ1-1, with a weak D call TRBD1 (5 bases). The germline CDR1 and CDR2 sequences are MDHEN and SYDVKM. The CDR3 runs to 15 residues. Trimming removed 9 bases at V and 3 bases at J, with 20 bases between. For the CDR3, the DNA is TGTGCCAGTCCCGCCTCCCCAGGGAGGGACACTGAAGCTTTCTTT. Amino acids: CASPASPGRDTEAFF. Drawing the rest from reference TRBV28 and TRBJ1-1, the complete variable domain is DVKVTQSSRYLVKRTGEKVFLECVQDMDHENMFWYRQDPGLGLRLIYFSYDVKMKEKGDIPEGYSVSREKKERFSLILESASTNQTSMYLCASPASPGRDTEAFFGQGTRLTVV.

The sample holds a few counts of this clone. The chain combines TRBV15 with TRBJ2-2; the D gene is possibly TRBD1 (5 bases). CDR1 LNHNV and CDR2 YYDKDF come from the germline V gene (reference sequence). Trimming removed 1 base from V and 6 bases from J, with 6 bases in between. This CDR3 has 13 amino acids. This chain's CDR3 is CATSRVRAGELFF. CDR3 DNA: TGTGCCACCAGCAGAGTCAGGGCCGGGGAGCTGTTTTTT. Full variable domain (rest looked up from reference TRBV15 and TRBJ2-2): DAMVIQNPRYQVTQFGKPVTLSCSQTLNHNVMYWYQQKSSQAPKLLFHYYDKDFNNEADTPDNFQSRRPNTSFCFLDIRSPGLGDTAMYLCATSRVRAGELFFGEGSRLTVL.

The chain is built from TRBV5-1 and TRBJ2-5, with D perhaps matching TRBD2 (6 bases). V was trimmed by 5 bases and J by 1 base, leaving 15 bases between them. Germline lookup yields CDR1 SGHRS and CDR2 YFSETQ. CDR3 length: 15 amino acids. This chain's CDR3 is CASRRTGAAQETQYF. CDR3 nucleotides: TGCGCCAGCAGACGAACGGGAGCCGCCCAAGAGACCCAGTACTTC.

The chain has TRBV27 and TRBJ1-6; weak D call: TRBD1 (5 bases). CDR1 is MNHEY, CDR2 SMNVEV, per germline (reference sequence). This CDR3 has 15 residues. V lost 3 bases, J lost 5 bases, and 11 bases lay in between. Here the CDR3 reads CASSLLTVNNSPLHF. CDR3 DNA: TGTGCCAGCAGTTTGTTGACAGTAAATAATTCACCCCTCCACTTT.

As regards this clone: This sample includes further DNA sequences coding for the same CDR3. This rearrangement joins TRBV10-3 to TRBJ1-2; 10 bases fit TRBD1. Trimming cost V 7 bases and J 5 bases; bases outside gene matches: 4. The CDR3 has 13 residues. The V gene's germline CDR1 is ENHRY and CDR2 SYGVKD. In DNA form, the CDR3 reads TGTGCCATCAATCAGGACAGGGGGTATGGCTACACCTTC. Translating gives CAINQDRGYGYTF.

The genes are TRBV7-2 and TRBJ1-5; 8 nucleotides line up with TRBD1. Germline CDR1 reads SGHTA; CDR2 reads FQGNSA. After removal of 0 bases from V and 7 bases from J, the junction contained 5 bases not matched to a gene. The CDR3 length is 15 residues. The CDR3 spells CASSLARTGSQPQHF. CDR3 sequence (DNA): TGTGCCAGCAGCTTAGCGCGGACAGGGAGCCAGCCCCAGCATTTT.

The chain joins TRBV5-1 to TRBJ2-5; 12 bases match TRBD1. Trimming removed 5 bases from V and 5 bases from J; junction bases left unmatched: 10. The germline V gene has CDR1 SGHRS and CDR2 YFSETQ. The CDR3 sequence is 16 residues long. This CDR3 is CASRRSGTGGFETQYF. The CDR3 nucleotides are TGCGCCAGCAGAAGATCCGGGACAGGGGGCTTTGAGACCCAGTACTTC. Using reference TRBV5-1 and TRBJ2-5 for the parts outside the CDR3, the full variable domain is KAGVTQTPRYLIKTRGQQVTLSCSPISGHRSVSWYQQTPGQGLQFLFEYFSETQRNKGNFPGRFSGRQFSNSRSEMNVSTLELGDSALYLCASRRSGTGGFETQYFGPGTRLLVL.

The chain carries TRBV5-6 and TRBJ1-2; no clear D gene. Trimming pared 1 base from V and 6 bases from J, leaving 10 bases between. This CDR3 is built from 13 residues. The germline gives CDR1 SGHDT, CDR2 YYEEEE. The CDR3 here is CASSLFGRHGYTF. The CDR3 DNA is TGTGCCAGCAGCTTGTTCGGCAGGCATGGCTACACCTTC.

This rearrangement joins TRBV5-1 to TRBJ2-1, with D possibly TRBD2 on 6 matching bases. This CDR3 is built from 12 residues. V was trimmed by 9 bases and J by 10 bases, leaving 17 bases between them. Germline V CDR1 and CDR2: SGHRS, YFSETQ. CDR3 nucleotide sequence: TGCGCCACCTCTCCTTTGGAGGGGGAGCAGTTCTTC. Protein sequence: CATSPLEGEQFF. The complete variable domain, with remaining parts taken from reference TRBV5-1 and TRBJ2-1, reads KAGVTQTPRYLIKTRGQQVTLSCSPISGHRSVSWYQQTPGQGLQFLFEYFSETQRNKGNFPGRFSGRQFSNSRSEMNVSTLELGDSALYLCATSPLEGEQFFGPGTRLTVL.

This clone was recorded a few times. The chain combines TRBV5-4 with TRBJ1-4; 9 bases are a match to TRBD1. Losses at the gene ends were 0 bases for V and 3 bases for J; bases not matched to a gene: 0. Germline loops: CDR1 SGHNT, CDR2 YYREEE (reference sequence). CDR3 length: 15 residues. CDR3 sequence reads: CASSLGQGANEKLFF. The CDR3 nucleotides are TGTGCCAGCAGCTTGGGACAGGGGGCTAATGAAAAACTGTTTTTT. The whole variable domain, filled in from reference TRBV5-4 and TRBJ1-4, reads ETGVTQSPTHLIKTRGQQVTLRCSSQSGHNTVSWYQQALGQGPQFIFQYYREEENGRGNFPPRFSGLQFPNYSSELNVNALELDDSALYLCASSLGQGANEKLFFGSGTQLSVL.

This chain links TRBV5-4 with TRBJ2-5; possible D gene TRBD2, 5 bases. CDR1 and CDR2 from the germline V gene are SGHNT and YYREEE (reference sequence). V lost 4 bases, J lost 5 bases, and 15 bases lay in between. This CDR3 comprises 14 residues. CDR3 bases: TGTGCCAGCAGCGGAAAGGGAGAGGCGGAGACCCAGTACTTC. Its protein is CASSGKGEAETQYF. Complete variable domain (other parts from reference TRBV5-4 and TRBJ2-5): ETGVTQSPTHLIKTRGQQVTLRCSSQSGHNTVSWYQQALGQGPQFIFQYYREEENGRGNFPPRFSGLQFPNYSSELNVNALELDDSALYLCASSGKGEAETQYFGPGTRLLVL.

This clone was found a few times. J is TRBJ2-5 and V is TRBV5-6, with 7 bases aligning to TRBD2. The CDR3 runs to 14 residues. J lost 1 base, V lost 4 bases, and 4 bases had no gene match. Germline-derived CDR1 and CDR2 are SGHDT and YYEEEE. CDR3 coding DNA: TGTGCCAGCAGCCGGGGGGATATCCAAGAGACCCAGTACTTC. Its protein is CASSRGDIQETQYF.

V usage is TRBV4-3 and J usage is TRBJ1-1, with TRBD1 matching over 9 bases. The V segment lost 4 bases and the J segment 6 bases; nucleotides outside the gene matches: 12. The CDR3 spans 16 residues. The germline gives CDR1 LGHNA, CDR2 YSLEER. The DNA of the CDR3 is TGCGCCAGCAGCCCGAACGTCGGACAGGGGCTACCTGAAGCTTTCTTT. Its translation: CASSPNVGQGLPEAFF.

This clone was seen only a few times. The chain is built from TRBV7-8 and TRBJ1-5; D remains unclear. With 0 bases removed from V and 7 bases from J, the gap between germline ends came to 16 bases. Germline CDR1 and CDR2: SGHVS and FQNEAQ. The CDR3 consists of 16 residues. CDR3 nucleotide sequence: TGTGCCAGCAGCTTAGCCGTCACCTCCCGAGGGCAGCCCCAGCATTTT. This gives the protein CASSLAVTSRGQPQHF.

The chain uses TRBV9 and TRBJ1-2; 9 bases are a match to TRBD1. The CDR3 sequence is 14 residues long. The germline V gene encodes CDR1 SGDLS and CDR2 YYNGEE. The ends lost 3 bases at V and 8 bases at J; junction bases unmatched: 8. CDR3 amino acids: CASSDPSTGGGYTF. Here the CDR3 DNA reads TGTGCCAGCAGCGACCCTTCGACAGGGGGAGGCTACACCTTC.

The chain recombines TRBV18 with TRBJ1-4, with D hard to call. The CDR3 totals 14 residues. Germline V gives CDR1 KGHSH, CDR2 LQKENI. Trimming pared 2 bases from V and 5 bases from J, leaving 9 bases between. CDR3 DNA sequence: TGTGCCAGCTCACCATTCGACTTAAATGAAAAACTGTTTTTT. Its translation is CASSPFDLNEKLFF.

This sequence joins TRBV7-8 and TRBJ2-3; 13 nucleotides line up with TRBD2. Germline CDR1 is SGHVS and CDR2 is FQNEAQ. Losses at the gene ends were 1 base for V and 2 bases for J; bases not matched to a gene: 3. The CDR3 length is 17 residues. CDR3 loop: CASSLGTSGSNTDTQYF. The CDR3 DNA is TGTGCCAGCAGCTTAGGGACTAGCGGGAGTAACACAGATACGCAGTATTTT.

The CDR3, as DNA: TGTGCCAGCAGTCGTGATAGGGGGCACTCCTACGAGCAGTACTTC. Encoded protein: CASSRDRGHSYEQYF. The chain employs TRBV9 and TRBJ2-7, with TRBD1 matching over 7 bases. Germline-derived CDR1 and CDR2 are SGDLS and YYNGEE. The CDR3 loop spans 15 amino acids. Germline trimming cut 5 bases from V and 0 bases from J; bases unmatched to any gene: 8.

This clone was picked up a small number of times. The J gene is TRBJ2-3, the V gene TRBV5-4, with 11 nucleotides matching TRBD2. There are 16 residues in the CDR3. J lost 1 base, V lost 4 bases, and 5 bases had no gene match. CDR1 is SGHNT and CDR2 is YYREEE in the germline V gene (reference sequence). CDR3: CASSTGTSGGTDTQYF. The DNA of the CDR3 is TGTGCCAGCAGCACGGGGACTAGCGGAGGCACAGATACGCAGTATTTT.